This T cell receptor beta chain originates from a study of blood T cell repertoires in COVID-19. Turning to the study itself: Material from acute and convalescent COVID-19 was sourced from the United States, Italy and Spain.

Method: immunoSEQ multiplex PCR; TCRdb's copy keeps in-frame clones and lacks some. The sample holds 150,000 to 200,000 clones, roughly 85% seen once. The CDR3 is 13 residues long. Germline loops: CDR1 SGDLS, CDR2 YYNGEE. Trimming took off 3 bases at V and 6 bases at J, with 13 bases between the two ends. Participants were aged roughly 18 to 90 years, lived in 25 or so US areas, and enrolled virtually. Before being deemed recovered, Cohort 3 donors had two negative PCRs, clearance, or symptom resolution. Sequenced: PBMCs or T cells enriched from blood (not recorded which). This TCR derives from a man in his fifties or sixties who had recovered from COVID-19. The rearrangement joins TRBV9 to TRBJ2-7; D is unclear. Here the CDR3 reads CASSGGSGVEQYF. CDR3 nucleotide sequence: TGTGCCAGCAGCGGTGGCTCAGGTGTCGAGCAGTACTTC.